The clone carrying this T cell receptor (beta chain) rates as medium-sized. The antigen is undetermined. Generated by immunoSEQ multiplex PCR, the TCRdb table keeps only in-frame clones and is missing some. This sample carries 5,500 to 7,500 clones, under 80% of them seen once, and the ten largest clones take approximately 16%. This sample was included in a study of siplizumab effects on memory and regulatory T cells. Study-level results: Confirmation was lacking for the suppressive function of proliferating Tregs derived from siplizumab cultures. With siplizumab, cumulative frequency of CD4+ memory-derived alloreactive sequences dropped significantly. Most alloreactive clones went unmapped to unstimulated subsets; only a minor fraction mapped.

Trimming took off 4 bases at V and 4 bases at J, with 16 bases between the two ends. CDR1 SGHVS and CDR2 FNYEAQ come from the germline V gene. CDR3 length equals 15 residues. The rearrangement uses TRBV7-6 and TRBJ1-2; D is unclear. Sequenced sample: effector memory CD8+ T cells sorted from blood. As to subset: unstimulated CD8+ effector memory T cells. This sequence originates from a human donor in good health. DNA of the CDR3: TGTGCCAGCAGCTCACCCCCCGATTCAAGCTATGGCTACACCTTC. This encodes CASSSPPDSSYGYTF.